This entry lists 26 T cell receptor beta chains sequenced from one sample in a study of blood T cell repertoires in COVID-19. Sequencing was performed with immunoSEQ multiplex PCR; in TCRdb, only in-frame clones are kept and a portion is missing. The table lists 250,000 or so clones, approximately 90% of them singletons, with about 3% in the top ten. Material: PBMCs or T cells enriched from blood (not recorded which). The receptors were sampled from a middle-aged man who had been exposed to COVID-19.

Here the CDR3 DNA reads TGCAGCGTTGTTGACAGCCTCTACGAGCAGTACTTC. Translating it yields CSVVDSLYEQYF. The rearrangement uses TRBV29-1 and TRBJ2-7; D may be TRBD1 (5 bases). The CDR3 has 12 amino acids. Trimming took off 4 bases at V and 3 bases at J, with 10 bases between the two ends. The germline gives CDR1 SQVTM, CDR2 ANQGSEA.

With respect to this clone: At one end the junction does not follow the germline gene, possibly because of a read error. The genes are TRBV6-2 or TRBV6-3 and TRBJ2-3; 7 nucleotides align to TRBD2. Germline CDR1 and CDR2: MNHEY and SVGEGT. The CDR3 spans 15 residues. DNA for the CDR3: TGTGCCAGCAGCTACTCGGGGCGGGAGACAGATACGCAGTATTTT. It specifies CASSYSGRETDTQYF.

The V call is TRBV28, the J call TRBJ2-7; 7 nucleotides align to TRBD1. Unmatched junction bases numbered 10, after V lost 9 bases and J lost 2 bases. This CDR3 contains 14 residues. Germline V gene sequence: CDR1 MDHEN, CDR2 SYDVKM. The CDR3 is CASGQVGSPYEQYF. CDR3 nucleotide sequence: TGTGCCAGTGGACAGGTAGGGTCCCCCTACGAGCAGTACTTC. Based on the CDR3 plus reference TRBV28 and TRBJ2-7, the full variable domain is DVKVTQSSRYLVKRTGEKVFLECVQDMDHENMFWYRQDPGLGLRLIYFSYDVKMKEKGDIPEGYSVSREKKERFSLILESASTNQTSMYLCASGQVGSPYEQYFGPGTRLTVT.

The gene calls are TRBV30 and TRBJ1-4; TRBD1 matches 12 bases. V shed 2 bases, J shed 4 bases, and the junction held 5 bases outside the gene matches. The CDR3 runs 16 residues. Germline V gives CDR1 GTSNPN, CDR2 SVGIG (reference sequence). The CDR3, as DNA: TGTGCCTGGAGTACGGGACAGGGGGCGGGTAATGAAAAACTGTTTTTT. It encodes CAWSTGQGAGNEKLFF.

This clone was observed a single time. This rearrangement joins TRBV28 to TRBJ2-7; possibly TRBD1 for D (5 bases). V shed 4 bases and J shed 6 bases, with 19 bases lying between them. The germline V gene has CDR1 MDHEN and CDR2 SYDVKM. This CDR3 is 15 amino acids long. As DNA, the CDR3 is TGTGCCAGCAGTTCCTTACTAACTCAACAGGTCGAGCAGTACTTC. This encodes CASSSLLTQQVEQYF.

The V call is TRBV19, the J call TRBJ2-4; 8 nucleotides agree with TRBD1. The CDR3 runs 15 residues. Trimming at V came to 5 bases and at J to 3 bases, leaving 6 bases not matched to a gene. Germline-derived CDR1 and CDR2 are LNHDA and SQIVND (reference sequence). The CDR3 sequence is CASSSRQGNKNIQYF. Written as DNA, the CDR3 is TGTGCCAGTAGTTCCCGACAGGGGAACAAAAACATTCAGTACTTC. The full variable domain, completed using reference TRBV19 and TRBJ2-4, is DGGITQSPKYLFRKEGQNVTLSCEQNLNHDAMYWYRQDPGQGLRLIYYSQIVNDFQKGDIAEGYSVSREKKESFPLTVTSAQKNPTAFYLCASSSRQGNKNIQYFGAGTRLSVL.

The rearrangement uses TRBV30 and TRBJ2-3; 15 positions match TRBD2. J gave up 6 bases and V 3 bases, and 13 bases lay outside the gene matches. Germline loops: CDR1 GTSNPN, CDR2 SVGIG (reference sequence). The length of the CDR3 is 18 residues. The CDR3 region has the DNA TGTGCCTGGAGCGACCTAGGGACTAGCGGGAGGTTAGGGGATACGCAGTATTTT. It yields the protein CAWSDLGTSGRLGDTQYF. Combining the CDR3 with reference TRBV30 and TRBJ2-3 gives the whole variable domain SQTIHQWPATLVQPVGSPLSLECTVEGTSNPNLYWYRQAAGRGLQLLFYSVGIGQISSEVPQNLSASRPQDRQFILSSKKLLLSDSGFYLCAWSDLGTSGRLGDTQYFGPGTRLTVL.

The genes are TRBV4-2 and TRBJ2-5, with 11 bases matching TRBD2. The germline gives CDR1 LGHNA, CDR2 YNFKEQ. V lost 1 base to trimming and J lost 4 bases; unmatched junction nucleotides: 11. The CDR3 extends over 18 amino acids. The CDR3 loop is CASSQGVEVAGGPETQYF. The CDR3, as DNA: TGTGCCAGCAGCCAAGGGGTGGAGGTAGCGGGAGGGCCAGAGACCCAGTACTTC.

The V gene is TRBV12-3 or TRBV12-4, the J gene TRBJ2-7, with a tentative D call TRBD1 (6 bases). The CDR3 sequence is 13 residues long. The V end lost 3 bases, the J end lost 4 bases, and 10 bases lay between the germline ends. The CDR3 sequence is CASSLGAGYEQYF. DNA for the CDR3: TGTGCCAGCAGTTTGGGGGCCGGTTACGAGCAGTACTTC.

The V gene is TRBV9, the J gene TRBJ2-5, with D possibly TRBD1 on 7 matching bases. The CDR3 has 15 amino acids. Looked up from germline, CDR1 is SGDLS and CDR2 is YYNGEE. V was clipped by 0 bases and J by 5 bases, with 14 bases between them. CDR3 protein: CASSVDVRGAETQYF. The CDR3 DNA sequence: TGTGCCAGCAGCGTAGATGTCAGGGGGGCGGAGACCCAGTACTTC.

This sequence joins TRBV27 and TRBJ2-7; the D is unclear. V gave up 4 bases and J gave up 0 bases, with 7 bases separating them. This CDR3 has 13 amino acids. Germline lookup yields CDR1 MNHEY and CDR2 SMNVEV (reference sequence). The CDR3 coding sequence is TGTGCCAGCAGTTCTTCCGTCTCCTACGAGCAGTACTTC. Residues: CASSSSVSYEQYF.

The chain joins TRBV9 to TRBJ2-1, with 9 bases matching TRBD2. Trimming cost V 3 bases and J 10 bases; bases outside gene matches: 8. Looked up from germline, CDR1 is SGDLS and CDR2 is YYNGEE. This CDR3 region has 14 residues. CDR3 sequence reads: CASSASSGNREQFF. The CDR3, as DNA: TGTGCCAGCAGCGCTTCTAGCGGGAATCGGGAGCAGTTCTTC. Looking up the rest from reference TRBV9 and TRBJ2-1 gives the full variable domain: DSGVTQTPKHLITATGQRVTLRCSPRSGDLSVYWYQQSLDQGLQFLIQYYNGEERAKGNILERFSAQQFPDLHSELNLSSLELGDSALYFCASSASSGNREQFFGPGTRLTVL.

The CDR3 DNA is TGTGCCAGCAGCGCCAGTTGGGACAGGGAGGTACCCTATAATTCACCCCTCCACTTT. This codes for CASSASWDREVPYNSPLHF. The V gene is TRBV9, the J gene TRBJ1-6; 9 nucleotides line up with TRBD1. This CDR3 contains 19 residues. With 3 bases clipped from V and 2 bases from J, the junction kept 12 bases outside the gene matches. Germline CDR1 reads SGDLS; CDR2 reads YYNGEE.

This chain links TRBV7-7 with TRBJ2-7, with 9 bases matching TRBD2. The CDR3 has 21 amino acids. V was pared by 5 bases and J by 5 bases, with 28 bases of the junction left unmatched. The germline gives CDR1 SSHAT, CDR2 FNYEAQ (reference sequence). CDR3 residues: CASSPSGGGRALEGVRNEQYF. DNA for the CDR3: TGTGCCAGCAGCCCTTCCGGCGGCGGGAGGGCTCTTGAGGGGGTACGAAACGAGCAGTACTTC.

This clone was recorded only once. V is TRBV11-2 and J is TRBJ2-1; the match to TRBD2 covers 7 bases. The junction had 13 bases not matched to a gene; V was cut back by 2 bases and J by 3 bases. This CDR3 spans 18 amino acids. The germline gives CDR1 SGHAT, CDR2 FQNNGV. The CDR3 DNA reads TGTGCCAGCAGCTTATCCGCCTCATCTAGCGGTCGCTACAATGAGCAGTTCTTC. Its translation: CASSLSASSSGRYNEQFF.

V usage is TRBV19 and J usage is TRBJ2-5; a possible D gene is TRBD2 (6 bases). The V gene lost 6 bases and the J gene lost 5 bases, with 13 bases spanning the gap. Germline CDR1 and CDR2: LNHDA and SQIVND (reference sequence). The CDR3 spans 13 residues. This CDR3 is CASSGRLGETQYF. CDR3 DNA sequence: TGTGCCAGTAGCGGGAGACTGGGGGAGACCCAGTACTTC.

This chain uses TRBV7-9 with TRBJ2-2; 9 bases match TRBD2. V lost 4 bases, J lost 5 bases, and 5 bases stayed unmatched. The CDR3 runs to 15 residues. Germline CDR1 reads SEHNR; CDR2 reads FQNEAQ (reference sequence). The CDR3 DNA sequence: TGTGCCAGCAGCTCCGGGGCGGGAGGGACCGGGGAGCTGTTTTTT. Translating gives CASSSGAGGTGELFF.

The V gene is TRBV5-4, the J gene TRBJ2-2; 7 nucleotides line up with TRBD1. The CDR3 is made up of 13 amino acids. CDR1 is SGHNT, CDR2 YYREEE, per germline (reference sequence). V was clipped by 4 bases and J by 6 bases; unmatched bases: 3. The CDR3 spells CASSRDRAGELFF. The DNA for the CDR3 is TGTGCCAGCAGCCGCGACAGGGCCGGGGAGCTGTTTTTT.

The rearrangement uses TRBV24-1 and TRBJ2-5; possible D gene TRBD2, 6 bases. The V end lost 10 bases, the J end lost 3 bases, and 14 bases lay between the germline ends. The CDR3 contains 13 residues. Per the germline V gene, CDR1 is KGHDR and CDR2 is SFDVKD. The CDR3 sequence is CATRTWEEETQYF. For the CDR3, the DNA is TGTGCCACACGGACGTGGGAGGAAGAGACCCAGTACTTC.

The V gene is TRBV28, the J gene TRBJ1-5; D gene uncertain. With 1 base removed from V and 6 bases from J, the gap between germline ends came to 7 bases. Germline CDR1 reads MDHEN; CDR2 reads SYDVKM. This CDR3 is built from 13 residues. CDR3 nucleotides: TGTGCCAGCAGTTTATTCGAGCGTCAGCCCCAGCATTTT. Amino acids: CASSLFERQPQHF.

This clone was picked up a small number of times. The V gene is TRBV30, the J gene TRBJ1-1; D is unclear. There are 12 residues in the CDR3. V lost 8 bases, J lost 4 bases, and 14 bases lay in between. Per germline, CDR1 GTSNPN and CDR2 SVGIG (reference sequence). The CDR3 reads CARKTRGTEAFF. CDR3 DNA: TGTGCCCGTAAAACACGAGGCACTGAAGCTTTCTTT.

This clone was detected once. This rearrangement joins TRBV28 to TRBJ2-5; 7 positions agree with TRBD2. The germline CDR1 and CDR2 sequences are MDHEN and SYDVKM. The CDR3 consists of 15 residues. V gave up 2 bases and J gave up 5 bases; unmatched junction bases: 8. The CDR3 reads CASSLNSRRGETQYF. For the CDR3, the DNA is TGTGCCAGCAGTTTAAATTCCAGGCGGGGGGAGACCCAGTACTTC.

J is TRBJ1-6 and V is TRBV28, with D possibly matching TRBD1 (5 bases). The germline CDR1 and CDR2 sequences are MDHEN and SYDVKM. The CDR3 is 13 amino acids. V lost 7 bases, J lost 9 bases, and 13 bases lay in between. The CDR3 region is CASIPLGGSPLHF. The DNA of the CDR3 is TGTGCCAGCATCCCATTGGGGGGTTCACCCCTCCACTTT.

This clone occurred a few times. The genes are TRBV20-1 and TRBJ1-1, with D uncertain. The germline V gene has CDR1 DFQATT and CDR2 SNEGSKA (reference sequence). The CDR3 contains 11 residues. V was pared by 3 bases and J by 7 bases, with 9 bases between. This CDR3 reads CSARASGEAFF. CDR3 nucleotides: TGCAGTGCTAGGGCGTCGGGTGAAGCTTTCTTT.

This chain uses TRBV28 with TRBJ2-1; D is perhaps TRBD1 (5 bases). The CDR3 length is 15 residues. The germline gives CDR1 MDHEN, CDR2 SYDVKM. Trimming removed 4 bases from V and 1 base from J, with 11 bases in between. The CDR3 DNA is TGTGCCAGCAGTTACCAGGGTAGGTCCTACAATGAGCAGTTCTTC. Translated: CASSYQGRSYNEQFF.

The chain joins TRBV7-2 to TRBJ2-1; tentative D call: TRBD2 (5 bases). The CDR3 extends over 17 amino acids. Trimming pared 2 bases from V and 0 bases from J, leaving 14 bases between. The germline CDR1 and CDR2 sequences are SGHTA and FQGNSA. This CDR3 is CASSLRSAQSSYNEQFF. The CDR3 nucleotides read TGTGCCAGCAGCTTACGTAGCGCCCAAAGCTCCTACAATGAGCAGTTCTTC.